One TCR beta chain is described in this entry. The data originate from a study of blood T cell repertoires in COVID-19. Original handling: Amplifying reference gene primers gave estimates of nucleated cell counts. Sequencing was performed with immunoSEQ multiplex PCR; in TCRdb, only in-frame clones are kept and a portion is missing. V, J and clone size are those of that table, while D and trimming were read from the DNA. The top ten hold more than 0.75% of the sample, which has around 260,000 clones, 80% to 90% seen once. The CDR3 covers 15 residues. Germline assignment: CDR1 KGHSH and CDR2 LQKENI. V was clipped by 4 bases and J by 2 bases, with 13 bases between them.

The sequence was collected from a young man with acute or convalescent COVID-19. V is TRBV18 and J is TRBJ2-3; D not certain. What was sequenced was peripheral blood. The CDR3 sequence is CASSLSIATTDTQYF. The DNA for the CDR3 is TGTGCCAGCTCACTATCGATTGCTACCACAGATACGCAGTATTTT.